The present T cell receptor (beta chain) was sequenced within a study of CD8 T cells in ankylosing spondylitis. Findings of the study overall: Clones linked to disease, bearing a CD8+ phenotype, were relatively rare in peripheral blood. A number of the motif variants had already been described in reactive arthritis synovial fluid and blood. A TCR beta motif of fewer than ten highly homologous variants seemed to mark ankylosing spondylitis blood. The authors reported significant enrichment of disease-linked clones in matched ankylosing spondylitis synovial fluid.

For TCR beta, libraries came from quantitative 5'-RACE with molecular barcodes. A single record per CDR3 protein comes from TCRdb applying MiXCR to the 5' RACE reads. The sample lists fewer than 450,000 distinct CDR3 sequences; roughly 15% were seen once. V lost 6 bases and J lost 1, with 15 bases in between. The CDR3 is 15 amino acids. The table lists this clonotype with a few counts. Its specificity is unknown. Sequenced: blood, either unsorted or a sorted T cell fraction (not recorded which). V usage is TRBV12-3 or TRBV12-4 and J usage is TRBJ2-5; D possibly corresponds to TRBD2 (7 bases). The clonotype originates from a male donor with ankylosing spondylitis. The chain's CDR3 is CASSSTGRAQETQYF. CDR3 DNA sequence: TGTGCCAGCAGCTCTACAGGGAGGGCCCAAGAGACCCAGTACTTC.